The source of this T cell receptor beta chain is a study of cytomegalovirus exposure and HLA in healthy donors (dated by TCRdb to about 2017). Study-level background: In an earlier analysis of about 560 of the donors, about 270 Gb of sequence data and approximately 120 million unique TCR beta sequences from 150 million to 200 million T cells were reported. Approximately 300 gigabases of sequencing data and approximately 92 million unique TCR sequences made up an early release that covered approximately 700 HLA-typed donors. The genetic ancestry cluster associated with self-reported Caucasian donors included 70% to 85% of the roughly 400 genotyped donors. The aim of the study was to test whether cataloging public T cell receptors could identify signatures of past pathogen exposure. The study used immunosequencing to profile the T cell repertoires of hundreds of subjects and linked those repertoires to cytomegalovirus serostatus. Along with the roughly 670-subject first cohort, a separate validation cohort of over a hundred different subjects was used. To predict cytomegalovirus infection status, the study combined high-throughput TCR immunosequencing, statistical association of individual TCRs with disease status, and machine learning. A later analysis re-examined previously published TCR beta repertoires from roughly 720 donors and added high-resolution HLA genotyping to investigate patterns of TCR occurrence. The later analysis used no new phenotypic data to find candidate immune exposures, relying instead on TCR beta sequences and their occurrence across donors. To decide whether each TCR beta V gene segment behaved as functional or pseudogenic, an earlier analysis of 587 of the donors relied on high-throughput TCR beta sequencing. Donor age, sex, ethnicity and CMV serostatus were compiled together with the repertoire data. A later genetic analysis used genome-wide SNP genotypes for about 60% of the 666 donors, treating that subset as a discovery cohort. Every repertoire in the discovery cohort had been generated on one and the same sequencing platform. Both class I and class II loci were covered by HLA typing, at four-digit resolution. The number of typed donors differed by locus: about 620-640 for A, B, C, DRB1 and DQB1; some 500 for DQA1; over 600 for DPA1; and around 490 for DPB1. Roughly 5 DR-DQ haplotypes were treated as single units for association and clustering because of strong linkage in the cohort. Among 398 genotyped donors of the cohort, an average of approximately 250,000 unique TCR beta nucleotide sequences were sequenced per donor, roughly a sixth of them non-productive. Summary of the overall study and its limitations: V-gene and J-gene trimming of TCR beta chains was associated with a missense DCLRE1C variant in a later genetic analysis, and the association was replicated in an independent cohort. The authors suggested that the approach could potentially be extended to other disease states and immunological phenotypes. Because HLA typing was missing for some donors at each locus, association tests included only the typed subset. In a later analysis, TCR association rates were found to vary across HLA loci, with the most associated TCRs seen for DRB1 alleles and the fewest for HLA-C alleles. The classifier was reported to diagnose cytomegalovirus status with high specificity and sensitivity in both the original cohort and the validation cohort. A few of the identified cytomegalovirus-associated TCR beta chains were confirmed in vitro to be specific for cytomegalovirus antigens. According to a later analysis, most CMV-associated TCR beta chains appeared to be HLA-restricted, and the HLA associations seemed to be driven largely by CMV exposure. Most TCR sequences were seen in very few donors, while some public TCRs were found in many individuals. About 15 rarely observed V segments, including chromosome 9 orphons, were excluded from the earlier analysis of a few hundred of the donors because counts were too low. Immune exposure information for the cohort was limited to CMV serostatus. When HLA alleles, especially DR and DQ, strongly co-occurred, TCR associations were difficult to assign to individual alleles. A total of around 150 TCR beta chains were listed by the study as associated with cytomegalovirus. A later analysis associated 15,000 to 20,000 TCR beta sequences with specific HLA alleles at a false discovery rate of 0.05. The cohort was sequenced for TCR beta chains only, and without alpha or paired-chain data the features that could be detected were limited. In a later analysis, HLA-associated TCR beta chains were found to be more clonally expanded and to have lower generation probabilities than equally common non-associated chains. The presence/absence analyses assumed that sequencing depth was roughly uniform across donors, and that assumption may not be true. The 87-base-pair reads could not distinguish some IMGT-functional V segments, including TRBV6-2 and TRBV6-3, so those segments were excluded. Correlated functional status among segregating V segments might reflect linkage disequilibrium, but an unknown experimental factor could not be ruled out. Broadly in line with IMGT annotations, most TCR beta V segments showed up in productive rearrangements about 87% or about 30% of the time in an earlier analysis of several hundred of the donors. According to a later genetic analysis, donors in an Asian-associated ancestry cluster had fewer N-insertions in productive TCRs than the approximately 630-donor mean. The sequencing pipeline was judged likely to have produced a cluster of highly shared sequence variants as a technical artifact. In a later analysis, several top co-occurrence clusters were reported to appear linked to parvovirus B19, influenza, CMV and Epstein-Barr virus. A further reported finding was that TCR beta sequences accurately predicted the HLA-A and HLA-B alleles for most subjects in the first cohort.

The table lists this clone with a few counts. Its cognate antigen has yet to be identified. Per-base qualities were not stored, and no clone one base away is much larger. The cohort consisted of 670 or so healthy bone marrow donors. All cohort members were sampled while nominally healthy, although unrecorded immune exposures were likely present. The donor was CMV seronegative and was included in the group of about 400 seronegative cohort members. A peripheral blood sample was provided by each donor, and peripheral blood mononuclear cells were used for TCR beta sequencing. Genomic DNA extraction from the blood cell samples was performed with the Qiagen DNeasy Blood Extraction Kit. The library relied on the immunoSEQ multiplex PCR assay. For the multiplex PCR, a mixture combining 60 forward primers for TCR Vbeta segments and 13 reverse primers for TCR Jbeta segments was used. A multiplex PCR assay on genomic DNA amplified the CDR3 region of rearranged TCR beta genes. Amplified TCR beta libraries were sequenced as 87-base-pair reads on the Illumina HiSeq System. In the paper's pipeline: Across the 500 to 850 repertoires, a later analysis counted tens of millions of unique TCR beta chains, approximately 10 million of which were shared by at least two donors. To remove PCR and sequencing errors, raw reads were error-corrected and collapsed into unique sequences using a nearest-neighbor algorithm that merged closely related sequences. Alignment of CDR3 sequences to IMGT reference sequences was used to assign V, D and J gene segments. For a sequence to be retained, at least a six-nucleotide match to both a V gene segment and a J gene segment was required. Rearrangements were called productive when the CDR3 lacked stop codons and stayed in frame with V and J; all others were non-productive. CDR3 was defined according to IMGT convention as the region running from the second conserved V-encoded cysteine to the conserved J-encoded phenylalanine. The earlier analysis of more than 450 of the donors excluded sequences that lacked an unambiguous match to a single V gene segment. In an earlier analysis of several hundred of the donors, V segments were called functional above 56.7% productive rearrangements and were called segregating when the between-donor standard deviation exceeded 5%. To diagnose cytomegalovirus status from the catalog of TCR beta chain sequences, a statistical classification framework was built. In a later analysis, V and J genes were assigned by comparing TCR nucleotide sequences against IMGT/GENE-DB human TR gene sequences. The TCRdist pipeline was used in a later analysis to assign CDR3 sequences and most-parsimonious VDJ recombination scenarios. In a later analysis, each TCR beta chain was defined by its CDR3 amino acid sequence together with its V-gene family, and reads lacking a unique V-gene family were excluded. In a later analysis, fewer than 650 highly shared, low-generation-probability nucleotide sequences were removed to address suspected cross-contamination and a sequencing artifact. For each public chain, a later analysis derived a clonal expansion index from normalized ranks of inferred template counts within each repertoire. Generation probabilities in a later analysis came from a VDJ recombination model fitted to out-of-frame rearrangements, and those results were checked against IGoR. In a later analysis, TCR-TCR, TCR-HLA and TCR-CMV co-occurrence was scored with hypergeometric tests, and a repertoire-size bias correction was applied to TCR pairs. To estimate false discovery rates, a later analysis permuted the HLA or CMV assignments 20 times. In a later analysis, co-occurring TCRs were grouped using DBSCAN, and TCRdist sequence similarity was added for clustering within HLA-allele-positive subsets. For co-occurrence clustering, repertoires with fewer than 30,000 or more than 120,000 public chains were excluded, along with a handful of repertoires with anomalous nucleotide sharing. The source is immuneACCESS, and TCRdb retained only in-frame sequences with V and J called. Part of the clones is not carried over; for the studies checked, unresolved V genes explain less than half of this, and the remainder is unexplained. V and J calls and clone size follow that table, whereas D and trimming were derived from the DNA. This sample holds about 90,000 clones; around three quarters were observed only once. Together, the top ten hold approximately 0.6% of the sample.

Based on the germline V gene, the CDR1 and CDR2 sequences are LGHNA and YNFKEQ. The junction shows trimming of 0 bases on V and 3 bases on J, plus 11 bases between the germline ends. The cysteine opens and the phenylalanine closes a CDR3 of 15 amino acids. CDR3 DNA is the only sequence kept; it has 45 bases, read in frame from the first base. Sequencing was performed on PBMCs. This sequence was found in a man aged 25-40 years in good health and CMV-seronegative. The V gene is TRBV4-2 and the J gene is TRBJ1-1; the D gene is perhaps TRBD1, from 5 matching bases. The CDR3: CASSQERGGDTEAFF. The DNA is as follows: TGTGCCAGCAGCCAAGAACGCGGGGGGGACACTGAAGCTTTCTTT.